This TCR beta chain was captured in a study of immune characterization of retroperitoneal liposarcoma. TCRdb used MiXCR to reprocess the PCR reads, holding one entry per CDR3 protein. The table has fewer than 2,500 distinct CDR3 sequences, approximately 39% seen once. This clonotype is large. The germline V gene encodes CDR1 MNHNS and CDR2 SASEGT. The CDR3 length is 15 residues. Trimming pared 4 bases from V and 10 bases from J, leaving 20 bases between. This chain links TRBV6-1 with TRBJ2-1; D is possibly TRBD1 (5 bases). This receptor was obtained from a male donor with retroperitoneal liposarcoma. The specimen was tumor tissue. CDR3 region: CASSALEGVPYEQFF. In nucleotides, the CDR3 is TGTGCCAGCAGTGCCTTAGAAGGGGTCCCCTACGAGCAGTTCTTC.